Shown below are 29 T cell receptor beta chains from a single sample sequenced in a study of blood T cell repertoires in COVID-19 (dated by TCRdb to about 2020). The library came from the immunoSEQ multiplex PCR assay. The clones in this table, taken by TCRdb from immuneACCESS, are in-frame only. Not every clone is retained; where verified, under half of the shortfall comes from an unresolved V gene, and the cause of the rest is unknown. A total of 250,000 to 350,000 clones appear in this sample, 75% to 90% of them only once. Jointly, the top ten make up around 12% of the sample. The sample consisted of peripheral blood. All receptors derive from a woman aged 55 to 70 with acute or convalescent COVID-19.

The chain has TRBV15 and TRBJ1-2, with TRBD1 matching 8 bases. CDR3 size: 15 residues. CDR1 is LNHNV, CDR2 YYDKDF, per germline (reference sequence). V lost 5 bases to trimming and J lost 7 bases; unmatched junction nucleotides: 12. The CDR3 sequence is CATSFRSGGELGYTF. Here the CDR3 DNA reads TGTGCCACCAGCTTCCGGTCAGGGGGCGAGCTTGGCTACACCTTC.

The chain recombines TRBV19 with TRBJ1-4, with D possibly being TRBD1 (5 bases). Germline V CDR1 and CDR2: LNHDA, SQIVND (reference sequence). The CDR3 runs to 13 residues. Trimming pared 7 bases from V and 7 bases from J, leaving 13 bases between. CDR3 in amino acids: CASIPQGTEKLFF. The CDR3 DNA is TGTGCCAGTATCCCCCAGGGTACTGAAAAACTGTTTTTT.

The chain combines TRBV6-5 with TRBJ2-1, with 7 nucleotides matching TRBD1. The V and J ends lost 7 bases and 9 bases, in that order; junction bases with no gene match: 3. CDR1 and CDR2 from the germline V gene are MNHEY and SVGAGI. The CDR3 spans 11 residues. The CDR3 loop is CASKGGVEQFF. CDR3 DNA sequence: TGTGCCAGCAAAGGGGGCGTTGAGCAGTTCTTC.

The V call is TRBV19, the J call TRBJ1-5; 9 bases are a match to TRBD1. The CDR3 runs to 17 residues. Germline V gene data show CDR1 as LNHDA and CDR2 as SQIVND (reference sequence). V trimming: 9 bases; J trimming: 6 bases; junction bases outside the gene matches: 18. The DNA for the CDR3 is TGTGCCAGGTTGGTGGGACAGGGCAGAGATAGGAGTCAGCCCCAGCATTTT. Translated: CARLVGQGRDRSQPQHF.

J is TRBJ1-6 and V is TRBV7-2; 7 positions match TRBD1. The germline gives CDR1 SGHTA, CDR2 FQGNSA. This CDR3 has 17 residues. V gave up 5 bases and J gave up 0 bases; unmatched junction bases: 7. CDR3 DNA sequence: TGTGCCAGCAGCGCGGACAGGCAGAGCTCCTATAATTCACCCCTCCACTTT. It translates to CASSADRQSSYNSPLHF.

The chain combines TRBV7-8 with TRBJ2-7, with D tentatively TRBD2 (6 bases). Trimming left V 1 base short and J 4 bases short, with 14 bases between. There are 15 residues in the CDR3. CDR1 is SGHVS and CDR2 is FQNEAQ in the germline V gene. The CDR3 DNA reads TGTGCCAGCAGCTTAGGGGGGGACGCTTGGTACGAGCAGTACTTC. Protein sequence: CASSLGGDAWYEQYF.

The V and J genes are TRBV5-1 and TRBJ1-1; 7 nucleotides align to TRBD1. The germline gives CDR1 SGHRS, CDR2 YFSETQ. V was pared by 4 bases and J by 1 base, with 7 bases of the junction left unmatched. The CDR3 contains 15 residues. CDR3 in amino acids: CASSATGKGNTEAFF. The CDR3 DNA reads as TGCGCCAGCAGCGCGACAGGGAAGGGGAACACTGAAGCTTTCTTT.

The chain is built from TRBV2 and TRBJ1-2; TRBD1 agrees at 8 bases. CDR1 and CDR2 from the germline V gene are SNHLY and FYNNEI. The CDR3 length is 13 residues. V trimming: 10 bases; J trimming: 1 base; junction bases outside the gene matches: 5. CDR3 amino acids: CANPGGLNYGYTF. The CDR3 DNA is TGTGCCAACCCAGGGGGCCTTAACTATGGCTACACCTTC.

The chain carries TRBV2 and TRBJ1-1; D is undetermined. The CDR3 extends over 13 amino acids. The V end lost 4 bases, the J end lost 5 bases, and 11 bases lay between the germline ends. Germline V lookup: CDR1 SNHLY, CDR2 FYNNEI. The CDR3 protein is CASSGPFGTEAFF. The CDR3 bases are TGTGCCAGCAGTGGCCCTTTCGGGACTGAAGCTTTCTTT. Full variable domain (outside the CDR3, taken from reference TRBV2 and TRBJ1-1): EPEVTQTPSHQVTQMGQEVILRCVPISNHLYFYWYRQILGQKVEFLVSFYNNEISEKSEIFDDQFSVERPDGSNFTLKIRSTKLEDSAMYFCASSGPFGTEAFFGQGTRLTVV.

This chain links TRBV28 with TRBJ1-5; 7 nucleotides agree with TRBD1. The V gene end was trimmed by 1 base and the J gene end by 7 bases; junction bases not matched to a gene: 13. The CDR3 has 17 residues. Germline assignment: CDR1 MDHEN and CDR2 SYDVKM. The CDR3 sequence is CASSLSLTGSYEQPQHF. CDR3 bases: TGTGCCAGCAGTTTATCCCTGACAGGGTCTTACGAGCAGCCCCAGCATTTT.

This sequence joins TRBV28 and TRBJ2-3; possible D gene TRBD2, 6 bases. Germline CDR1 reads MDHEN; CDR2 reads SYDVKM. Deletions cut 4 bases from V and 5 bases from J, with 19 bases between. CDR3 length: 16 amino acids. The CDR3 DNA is TGTGCCAGCAGTTCCCCCGGGAGAGCTCGATTAGATACGCAGTATTTT. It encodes CASSSPGRARLDTQYF.

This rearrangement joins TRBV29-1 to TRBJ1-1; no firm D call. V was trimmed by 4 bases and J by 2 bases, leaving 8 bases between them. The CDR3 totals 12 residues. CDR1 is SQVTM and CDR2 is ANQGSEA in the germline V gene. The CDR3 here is CSVGQTNTEAFF. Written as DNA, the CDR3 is TGCAGCGTTGGCCAGACAAACACTGAAGCTTTCTTT.

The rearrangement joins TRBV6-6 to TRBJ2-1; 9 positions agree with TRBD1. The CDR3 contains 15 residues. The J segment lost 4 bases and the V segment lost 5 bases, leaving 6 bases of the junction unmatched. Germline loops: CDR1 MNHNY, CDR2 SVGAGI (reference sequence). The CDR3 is CASSPRDREYNEQFF. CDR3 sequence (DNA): TGTGCCAGCAGTCCCCGGGACAGGGAATACAATGAGCAGTTCTTC.

In DNA, the CDR3 is TGTGCCAGCAGCCCGAGGGGGAGGGTCTACGAGCAGTACTTC. As protein: CASSPRGRVYEQYF. V is TRBV3-1 (or the pseudogene TRBV3-2) and J is TRBJ2-7, with D perhaps matching TRBD2 (7 bases). V lost 4 bases and J lost 3, with 13 bases in between. The CDR3 sequence is 14 residues long. Germline lookup yields CDR1 LGHDT and CDR2 YNNKEL (reference sequence).

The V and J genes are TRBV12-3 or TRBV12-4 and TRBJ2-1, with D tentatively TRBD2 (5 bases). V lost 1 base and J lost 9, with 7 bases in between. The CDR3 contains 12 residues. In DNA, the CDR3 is TGTGCCAGCAGTTTAGGTGGAGGTGAGCAGTTCTTC. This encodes CASSLGGGEQFF.

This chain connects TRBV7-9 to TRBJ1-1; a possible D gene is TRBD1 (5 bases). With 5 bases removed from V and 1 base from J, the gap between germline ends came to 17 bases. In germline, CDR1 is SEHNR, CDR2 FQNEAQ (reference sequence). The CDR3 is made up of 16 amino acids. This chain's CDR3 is CASSPSGGGTNTEAFF. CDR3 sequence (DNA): TGTGCCAGCAGCCCTTCTGGCGGGGGGACGAACACTGAAGCTTTCTTT.

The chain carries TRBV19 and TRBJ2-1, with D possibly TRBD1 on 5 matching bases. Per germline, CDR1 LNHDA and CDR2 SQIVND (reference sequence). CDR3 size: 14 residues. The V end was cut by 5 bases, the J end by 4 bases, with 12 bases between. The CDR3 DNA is TGTGCCAGTAGTCCACGGACAAGGTACAATGAGCAGTTCTTC. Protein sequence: CASSPRTRYNEQFF.

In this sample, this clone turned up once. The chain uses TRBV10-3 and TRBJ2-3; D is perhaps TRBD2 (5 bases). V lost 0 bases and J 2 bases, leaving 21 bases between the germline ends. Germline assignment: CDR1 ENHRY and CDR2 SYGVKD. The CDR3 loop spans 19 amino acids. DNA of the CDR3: TGTGCCATCAGTGAGTCCTATGCCCTTCCCGGGAAGACCACAGATACGCAGTATTTT. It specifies CAISESYALPGKTTDTQYF.

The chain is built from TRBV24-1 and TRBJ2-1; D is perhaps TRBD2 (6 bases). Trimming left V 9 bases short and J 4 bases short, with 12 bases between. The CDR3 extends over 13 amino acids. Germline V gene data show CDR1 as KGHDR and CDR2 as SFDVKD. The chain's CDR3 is CATAGTLYNEQFF. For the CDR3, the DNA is TGTGCCACCGCCGGGACTCTGTACAATGAGCAGTTCTTC.

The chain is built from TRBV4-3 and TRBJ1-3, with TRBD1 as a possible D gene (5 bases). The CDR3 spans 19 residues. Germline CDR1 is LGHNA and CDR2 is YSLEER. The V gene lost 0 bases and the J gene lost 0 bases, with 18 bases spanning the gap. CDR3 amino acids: CASSQDLPGVAGSGNTIYF. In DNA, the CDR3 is TGCGCCAGCAGCCAAGATCTGCCGGGGGTAGCGGGCTCTGGAAACACCATATATTTT.

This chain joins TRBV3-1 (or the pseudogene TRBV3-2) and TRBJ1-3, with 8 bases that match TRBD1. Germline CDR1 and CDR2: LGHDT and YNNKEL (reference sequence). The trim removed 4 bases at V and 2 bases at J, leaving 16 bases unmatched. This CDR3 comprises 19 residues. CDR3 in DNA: TGTGCCAGCAGCCGCAAGGTGCAGGGGGCGTCTAGAGCTGGAAACACCATATATTTT. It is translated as CASSRKVQGASRAGNTIYF.

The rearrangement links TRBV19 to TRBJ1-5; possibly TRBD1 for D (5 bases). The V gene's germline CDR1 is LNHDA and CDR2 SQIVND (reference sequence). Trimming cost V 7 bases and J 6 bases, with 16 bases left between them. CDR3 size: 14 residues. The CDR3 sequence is CASTPRDWGQPQHF. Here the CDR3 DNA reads TGTGCCAGTACCCCCAGGGATTGGGGTCAGCCCCAGCATTTT.

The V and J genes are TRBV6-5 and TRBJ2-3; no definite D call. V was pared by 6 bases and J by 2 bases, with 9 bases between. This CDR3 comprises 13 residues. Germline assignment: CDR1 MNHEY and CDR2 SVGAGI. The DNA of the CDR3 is TGTGCCAGCAGGTTAGACTTCACAGATACGCAGTATTTT. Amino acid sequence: CASRLDFTDTQYF.

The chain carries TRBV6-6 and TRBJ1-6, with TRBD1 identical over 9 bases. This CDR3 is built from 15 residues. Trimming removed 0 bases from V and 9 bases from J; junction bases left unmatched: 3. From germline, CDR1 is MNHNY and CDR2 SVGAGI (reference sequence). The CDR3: CASSYSDRGGSPLHF. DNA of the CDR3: TGTGCCAGCAGTTACTCGGACAGGGGCGGTTCACCCCTCCACTTT.

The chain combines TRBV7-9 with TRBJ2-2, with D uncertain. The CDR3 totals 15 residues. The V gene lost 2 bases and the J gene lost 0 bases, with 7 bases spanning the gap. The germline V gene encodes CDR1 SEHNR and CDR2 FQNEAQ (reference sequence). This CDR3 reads CASSLISPNTGELFF. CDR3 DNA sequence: TGTGCCAGCAGCTTAATCTCCCCGAACACCGGGGAGCTGTTTTTT.

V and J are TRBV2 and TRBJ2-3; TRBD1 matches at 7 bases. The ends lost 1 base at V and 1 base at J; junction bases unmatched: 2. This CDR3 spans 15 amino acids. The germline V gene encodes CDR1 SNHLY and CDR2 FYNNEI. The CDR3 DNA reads TGTGCCAGCAGTGAAGTGGGGACAGGCACAGATACGCAGTATTTT. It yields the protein CASSEVGTGTDTQYF.

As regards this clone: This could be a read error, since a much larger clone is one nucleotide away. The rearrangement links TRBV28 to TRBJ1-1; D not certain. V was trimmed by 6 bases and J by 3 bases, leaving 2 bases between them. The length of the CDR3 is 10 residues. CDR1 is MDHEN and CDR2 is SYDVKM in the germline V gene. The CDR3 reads CASSYTEAFF. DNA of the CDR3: TGTGCCAGCAGCTACACTGAAGCTTTCTTT. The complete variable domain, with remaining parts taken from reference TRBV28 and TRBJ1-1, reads DVKVTQSSRYLVKRTGEKVFLECVQDMDHENMFWYRQDPGLGLRLIYFSYDVKMKEKGDIPEGYSVSREKKERFSLILESASTNQTSMYLCASSYTEAFFGQGTRLTVV.

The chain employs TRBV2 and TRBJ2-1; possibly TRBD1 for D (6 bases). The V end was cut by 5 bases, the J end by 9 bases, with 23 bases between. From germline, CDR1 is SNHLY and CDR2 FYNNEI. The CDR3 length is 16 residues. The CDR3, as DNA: TGTGCCAGCAGTTCCGGGAAGAAGAGGGGGTGGGGTGAGCAGTTCTTC. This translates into CASSSGKKRGWGEQFF. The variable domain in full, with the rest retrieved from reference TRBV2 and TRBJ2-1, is EPEVTQTPSHQVTQMGQEVILRCVPISNHLYFYWYRQILGQKVEFLVSFYNNEISEKSEIFDDQFSVERPDGSNFTLKIRSTKLEDSAMYFCASSSGKKRGWGEQFFGPGTRLTVL.

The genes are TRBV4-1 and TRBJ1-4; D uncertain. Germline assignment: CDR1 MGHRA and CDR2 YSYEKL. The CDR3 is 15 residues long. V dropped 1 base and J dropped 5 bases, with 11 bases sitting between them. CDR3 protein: CASSQVRLSNEKLFF. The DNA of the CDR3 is TGCGCCAGCAGCCAAGTGAGACTTTCCAATGAAAAACTGTTTTTT.